The clone carrying this T cell receptor beta chain was seen ten or more times. The target antigen is unknown. V was trimmed by 5 bases and J by 6 bases, leaving 10 bases between them. The CDR3 runs 12 residues. Researchers used 5'RACE with constant-segment primers to make TCR alpha and TCR beta cDNA libraries that carry sample barcodes and UMIs. From the 5' RACE reads, TCRdb called clonotypes with MiXCR, one entry per CDR3 protein. The sample yields about 350,000 distinct CDR3 sequences, roughly 13% seen once. The data were taken from a study of T-cell memory formation after mild COVID-19. Overall study findings and caveats: The pre-infection memory compartment contained some responding clones, suggesting cross-reactive memory joined. Proof of SARS-CoV-2 specificity was absent for the second-wave clones that crested on day 37.

The specimen was PBMCs or a T cell subset sorted from them (not recorded which). The chain recombines TRBV12-3 or TRBV12-4 with TRBJ1-1; no definite D call. This sequence originates from a man aged 18 to 30 who had mild COVID-19 (a few samples of this study predate the infection). Cell type and time point are not known. The CDR3: CASSGESAEAFF. Here the CDR3 DNA reads TGTGCCAGCAGTGGAGAGAGCGCTGAAGCTTTCTTT.